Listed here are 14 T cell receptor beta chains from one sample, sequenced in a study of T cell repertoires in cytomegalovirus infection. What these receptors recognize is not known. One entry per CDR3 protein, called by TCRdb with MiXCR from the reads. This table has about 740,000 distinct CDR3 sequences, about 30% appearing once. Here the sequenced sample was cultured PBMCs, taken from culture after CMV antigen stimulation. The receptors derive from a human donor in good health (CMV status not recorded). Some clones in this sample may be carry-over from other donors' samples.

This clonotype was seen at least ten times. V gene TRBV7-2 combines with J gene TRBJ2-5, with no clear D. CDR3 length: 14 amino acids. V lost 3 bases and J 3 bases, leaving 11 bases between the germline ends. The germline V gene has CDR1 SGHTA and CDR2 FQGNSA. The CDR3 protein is CASSFSRMKETQYF. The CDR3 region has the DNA TGTGCCAGCAGCTTCTCTAGGATGAAAGAGACCCAGTACTTC.

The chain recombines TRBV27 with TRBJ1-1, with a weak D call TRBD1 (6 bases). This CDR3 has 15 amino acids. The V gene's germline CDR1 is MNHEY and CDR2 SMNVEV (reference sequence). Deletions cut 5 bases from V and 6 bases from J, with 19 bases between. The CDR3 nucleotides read TGTGCCAGCAGTCCACCCGGGGCAGGGGCCTCTGAAGCTTTCTTT. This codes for CASSPPGAGASEAFF.

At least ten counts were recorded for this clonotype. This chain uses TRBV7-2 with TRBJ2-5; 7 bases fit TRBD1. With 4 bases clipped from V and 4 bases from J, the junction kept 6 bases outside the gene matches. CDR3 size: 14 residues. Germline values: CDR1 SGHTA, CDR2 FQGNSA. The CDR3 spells CASSSRDRLETQYF. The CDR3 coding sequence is TGTGCCAGCAGCTCACGGGACAGACTAGAGACCCAGTACTTC.

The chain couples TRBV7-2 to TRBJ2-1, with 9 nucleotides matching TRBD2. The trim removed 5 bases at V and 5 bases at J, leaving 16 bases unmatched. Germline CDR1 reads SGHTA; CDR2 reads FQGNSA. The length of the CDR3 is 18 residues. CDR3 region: CASSRLLLLAGVHNEQFF. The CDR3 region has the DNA TGTGCCAGCAGCCGTCTACTTCTTTTAGCGGGAGTTCACAATGAGCAGTTCTTC.

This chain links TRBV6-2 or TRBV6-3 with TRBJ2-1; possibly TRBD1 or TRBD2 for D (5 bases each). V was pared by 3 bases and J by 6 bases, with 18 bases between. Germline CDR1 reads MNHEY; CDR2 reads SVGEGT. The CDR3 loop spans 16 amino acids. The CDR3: CASSYLMGRDLNEQFF. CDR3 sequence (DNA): TGTGCCAGCAGTTATCTTATGGGTCGGGACCTCAATGAGCAGTTCTTC.

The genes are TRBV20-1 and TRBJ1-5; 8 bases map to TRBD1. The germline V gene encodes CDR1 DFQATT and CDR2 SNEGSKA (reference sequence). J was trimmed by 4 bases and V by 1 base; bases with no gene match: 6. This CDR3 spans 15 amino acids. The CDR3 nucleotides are TGCAGTGCTAGAGCGCCGGGACAGGAGAATCAGCCCCAGCATTTT. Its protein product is CSARAPGQENQPQHF.

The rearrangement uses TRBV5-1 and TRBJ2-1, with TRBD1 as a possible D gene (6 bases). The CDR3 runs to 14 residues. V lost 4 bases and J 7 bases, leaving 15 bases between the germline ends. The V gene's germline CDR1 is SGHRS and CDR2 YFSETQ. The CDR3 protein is CASSGGSYLNEQFF. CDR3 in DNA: TGCGCCAGCAGCGGGGGCAGTTACTTGAATGAGCAGTTCTTC. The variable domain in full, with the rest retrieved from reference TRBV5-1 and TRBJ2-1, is KAGVTQTPRYLIKTRGQQVTLSCSPISGHRSVSWYQQTPGQGLQFLFEYFSETQRNKGNFPGRFSGRQFSNSRSEMNVSTLELGDSALYLCASSGGSYLNEQFFGPGTRLTVL.

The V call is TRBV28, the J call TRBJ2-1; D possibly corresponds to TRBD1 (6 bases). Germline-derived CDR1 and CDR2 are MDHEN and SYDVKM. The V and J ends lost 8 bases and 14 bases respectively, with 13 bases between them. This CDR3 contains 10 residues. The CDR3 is CASASRDKFF. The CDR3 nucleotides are TGTGCCAGCGCGTCAAGGGACAAGTTCTTC.

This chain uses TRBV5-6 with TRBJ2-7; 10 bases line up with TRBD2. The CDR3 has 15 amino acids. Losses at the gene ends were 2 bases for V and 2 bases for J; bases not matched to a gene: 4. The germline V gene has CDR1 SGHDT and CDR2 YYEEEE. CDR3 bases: TGTGCCAGCAGCTTCAGACTAGCGGGTACCTACGAGCAGTACTTC. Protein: CASSFRLAGTYEQYF.

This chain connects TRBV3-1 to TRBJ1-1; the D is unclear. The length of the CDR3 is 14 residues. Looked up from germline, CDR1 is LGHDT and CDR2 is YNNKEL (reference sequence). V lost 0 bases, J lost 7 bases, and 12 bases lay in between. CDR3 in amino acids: CASSQDGTTVEAFF. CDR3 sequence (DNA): TGTGCCAGCAGCCAAGATGGAACGACGGTTGAAGCTTTCTTT.

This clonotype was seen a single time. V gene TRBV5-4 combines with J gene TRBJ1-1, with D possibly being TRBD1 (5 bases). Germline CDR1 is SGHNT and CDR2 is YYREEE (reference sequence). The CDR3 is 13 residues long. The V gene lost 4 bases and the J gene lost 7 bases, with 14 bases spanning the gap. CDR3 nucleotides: TGTGCCAGCAGCCCCGGGGAGGGGCATGAAGCTTTCTTT. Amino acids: CASSPGEGHEAFF.

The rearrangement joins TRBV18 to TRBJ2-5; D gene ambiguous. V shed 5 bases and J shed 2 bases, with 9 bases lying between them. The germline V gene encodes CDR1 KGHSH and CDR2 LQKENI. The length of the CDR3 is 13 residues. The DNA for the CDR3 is TGTGCCAGCTCATCAGCCTTTCAAGAGACCCAGTACTTC. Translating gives CASSSAFQETQYF.

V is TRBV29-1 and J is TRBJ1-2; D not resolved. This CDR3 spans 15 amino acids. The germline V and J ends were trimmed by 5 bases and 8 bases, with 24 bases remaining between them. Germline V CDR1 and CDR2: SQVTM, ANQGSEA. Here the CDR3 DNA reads TGCAGCGTTAGACCCTTGACTACCCGCCATCGGGGCTACACCTTC. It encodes CSVRPLTTRHRGYTF.

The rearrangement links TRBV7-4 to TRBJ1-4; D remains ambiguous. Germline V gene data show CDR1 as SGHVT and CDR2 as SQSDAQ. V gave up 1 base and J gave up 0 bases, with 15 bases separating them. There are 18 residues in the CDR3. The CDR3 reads CASSLVGFWAATNEKLFF. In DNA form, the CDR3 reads TGTGCCAGCAGCTTAGTTGGGTTTTGGGCTGCAACTAATGAAAAACTGTTTTTT.